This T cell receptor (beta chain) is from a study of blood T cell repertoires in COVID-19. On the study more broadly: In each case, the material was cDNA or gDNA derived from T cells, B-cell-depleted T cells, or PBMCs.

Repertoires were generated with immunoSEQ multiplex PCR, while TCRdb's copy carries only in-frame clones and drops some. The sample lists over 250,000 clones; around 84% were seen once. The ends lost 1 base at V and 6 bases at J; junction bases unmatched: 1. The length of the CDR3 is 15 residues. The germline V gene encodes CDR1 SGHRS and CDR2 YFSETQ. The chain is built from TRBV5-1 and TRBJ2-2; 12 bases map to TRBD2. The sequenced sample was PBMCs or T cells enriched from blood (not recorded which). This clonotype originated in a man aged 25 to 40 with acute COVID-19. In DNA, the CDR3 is TGCGCCAGCAGCTTGACTAGCGGGGGGCCCGGGGAGCTGTTTTTT. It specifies CASSLTSGGPGELFF.